The 18 T cell receptor beta chains below all came from one sample that was sequenced in a study of cytomegalovirus exposure and HLA in healthy donors. 13 Jbeta primers and 60 Vbeta primers were used for the PCR. Clones were sequenced by immunoSEQ multiplex PCR, and TCRdb holds only the in-frame ones, with some missing. The sample carries about 76,000 clones, nearly 80% recorded once. The sample consisted of PBMCs. All receptors derive from a woman between 40 and 55 years old in good health and CMV-seropositive.

The chain combines TRBV19 with TRBJ2-5, with TRBD1 identical over 8 bases. This CDR3 has 15 amino acids. CDR1 LNHDA and CDR2 SQIVND come from the germline V gene (reference sequence). After removal of 1 base from V and 4 bases from J, the junction contained 5 bases not matched to a gene. CDR3 sequence reads: CASSIANRGAETQYF. Here the CDR3 DNA reads TGTGCCAGTAGTATAGCCAACAGGGGGGCAGAGACCCAGTACTTC.

This sequence joins TRBV6-5 and TRBJ2-7, with 7 bases aligning to TRBD2. The CDR3 extends over 14 amino acids. Unmatched junction bases numbered 9, after V lost 7 bases and J lost 3 bases. Germline loops: CDR1 MNHEY, CDR2 SVGAGI. The CDR3 sequence is CASNPSGGSYEQYF. CDR3 coding DNA: TGTGCCAGCAACCCGTCGGGGGGAAGCTACGAGCAGTACTTC.

V is TRBV11-2 and J is TRBJ2-7; TRBD1 might be the D (5 bases). The V gene's germline CDR1 is SGHAT and CDR2 FQNNGV. This CDR3 region has 14 residues. Trimming stripped 3 bases from V and 2 bases from J, with 11 bases between. CDR3 nucleotides: TGTGCCAGCAGCTTTGGGGCACACACCTACGAGCAGTACTTC. It translates to CASSFGAHTYEQYF.

The rearrangement uses TRBV5-1 and TRBJ1-2; the D gene is possibly TRBD1 (5 bases). V was trimmed by 0 bases and J by 8 bases, leaving 11 bases between them. The germline V gene encodes CDR1 SGHRS and CDR2 YFSETQ. The length of the CDR3 is 13 residues. CDR3 in DNA: TGCGCCAGCAGCTTGGGGCAGGGTGAAGGCTACACCTTC. This gives the protein CASSLGQGEGYTF.

J is TRBJ2-7 and V is TRBV7-7, with D possibly TRBD1 on 5 matching bases. Germline CDR1 SSHAT, CDR2 FNYEAQ (reference sequence). CDR3 length: 13 amino acids. The germline V and J ends were trimmed by 4 bases and 3 bases, with 10 bases remaining between them. CDR3 DNA: TGTGCCAGCAGCTCAATCGACAGCTACGAGCAGTACTTC. Amino acids: CASSSIDSYEQYF.

The chain joins TRBV11-3 to TRBJ2-1; TRBD1 matches 9 bases. V dropped 4 bases and J dropped 8; count of bases not matched to a gene: 18. In germline, CDR1 is SGHNT, CDR2 YENEEA. The CDR3 extends over 18 amino acids. CDR3 DNA: TGTGCCAGCAGCTCCGAAGGGCCCCTAGCCGGACAGGGGCATGAGCAGTTCTTC. It is translated as CASSSEGPLAGQGHEQFF.

The chain recombines TRBV7-8 with TRBJ2-7; 11 bases align to TRBD1. Germline trimming cut 3 bases from V and 5 bases from J; bases unmatched to any gene: 3. The CDR3 covers 14 residues. The V gene's germline CDR1 is SGHVS and CDR2 FQNEAQ. DNA of the CDR3: TGTGCCAGCAGCTTGGACAGGGGGCTCGACGAGCAGTACTTC. Its protein is CASSLDRGLDEQYF.

The CDR3 loop is CAISESGQGRTQYF. Written as DNA, the CDR3 is TGTGCCATCAGTGAATCCGGACAGGGGCGGACCCAGTACTTC. This chain uses TRBV10-3 with TRBJ2-5, with TRBD1 identical over 9 bases. The germline V gene encodes CDR1 ENHRY and CDR2 SYGVKD. The CDR3 extends over 14 amino acids. The V and J ends lost 3 bases and 7 bases, in that order; junction bases with no gene match: 6.

The gene calls are TRBV9 and TRBJ2-7, with D maybe TRBD1 (5 bases). With 4 bases removed from V and 6 bases from J, the gap between germline ends came to 14 bases. From germline, CDR1 is SGDLS and CDR2 YYNGEE. The CDR3 totals 13 residues. CDR3 sequence reads: CASSPPSRAEQYF. CDR3 DNA: TGTGCCAGCAGCCCCCCGAGCAGGGCCGAGCAGTACTTC. The full variable domain, its missing parts supplied by reference TRBV9 and TRBJ2-7, is DSGVTQTPKHLITATGQRVTLRCSPRSGDLSVYWYQQSLDQGLQFLIQYYNGEERAKGNILERFSAQQFPDLHSELNLSSLELGDSALYFCASSPPSRAEQYFGPGTRLTVT.

J is TRBJ2-3 and V is TRBV2; D remains ambiguous. The germline CDR1 and CDR2 sequences are SNHLY and FYNNEI. The ends were cut back, 5 bases at V and 2 bases at J, with 8 bases in the middle. The CDR3 is 13 residues long. CDR3 residues: CASSTLNTDTQYF. The CDR3 DNA follows: TGTGCCAGCAGTACTCTCAACACAGATACGCAGTATTTT.

The chain employs TRBV6-5 and TRBJ1-2; 9 positions match TRBD1. The CDR3 is 15 amino acids. CDR1 is MNHEY, CDR2 SVGAGI, per germline. The trim removed 1 base at V and 2 bases at J, leaving 2 bases unmatched. CDR3 sequence: CASSYWTGANYGYTF. The CDR3 coding sequence is TGTGCCAGCAGTTACTGGACAGGGGCGAACTATGGCTACACCTTC.

V gene TRBV10-3 combines with J gene TRBJ2-3; TRBD2 matches at 9 bases. Germline trimming cut 11 bases from V and 4 bases from J; bases unmatched to any gene: 10. This CDR3 is built from 14 residues. The germline gives CDR1 ENHRY, CDR2 SYGVKD. CDR3 in amino acids: CASKRGEGADTQYF. The CDR3, as DNA: TGTGCCTCCAAGCGGGGGGAGGGAGCAGATACGCAGTATTTT.

The genes are TRBV7-9 and TRBJ2-3; TRBD1 is a possible D gene (5 bases). The CDR3 totals 15 residues. Germline lookup yields CDR1 SEHNR and CDR2 FQNEAQ (reference sequence). V was trimmed by 5 bases and J by 2 bases, leaving 14 bases between them. In DNA, the CDR3 is TGTGCCAGCAGCCGAACCAGGGAATCCACAGATACGCAGTATTTT. Protein: CASSRTRESTDTQYF.

The chain combines TRBV28 with TRBJ1-1, with D hard to call. The CDR3 contains 13 residues. The V end was cut by 7 bases, the J end by 4 bases, with 13 bases between. Germline V gene lookup returns CDR1 MDHEN and CDR2 SYDVKM. CDR3 sequence (DNA): TGTGCCAGCACCCTCGGAGGGTTCACTGAAGCTTTCTTT. Translation: CASTLGGFTEAFF.

The chain combines TRBV4-2 with TRBJ2-5, with 13 bases lining up with TRBD2. CDR1 is LGHNA and CDR2 is YNFKEQ in the germline V gene. The CDR3 runs to 19 residues. Trimming took 4 bases from V and 5 from J; bases not matched to a gene: 16. The CDR3 DNA sequence: TGTGCCAGCAGCCCAAAATCCCGGACTAGCGGGGGCCCGCGGGAGACCCAGTACTTC. Translating gives CASSPKSRTSGGPRETQYF.

This sequence joins TRBV10-3 and TRBJ2-1; D might be TRBD2 (6 bases). This CDR3 spans 13 amino acids. The V gene's germline CDR1 is ENHRY and CDR2 SYGVKD. Trimming took 2 bases from V and 9 from J, leaving 11 bases between them. CDR3 loop: CAISEPQRAEQFF. CDR3 nucleotides: TGTGCCATCAGTGAGCCGCAGCGGGCTGAGCAGTTCTTC.

This rearrangement joins TRBV9 to TRBJ1-2; D is perhaps TRBD1 (6 bases). CDR1 is SGDLS and CDR2 is YYNGEE in the germline V gene. Trimming took off 4 bases at V and 8 bases at J, with 21 bases between the two ends. The CDR3 consists of 15 residues. The CDR3 loop is CASSTAFDRREGYTF. CDR3 nucleotides: TGTGCCAGCAGCACTGCATTCGACAGGCGGGAGGGCTACACCTTC.

The V gene is TRBV30, the J gene TRBJ1-5; D unresolved. From germline, CDR1 is GTSNPN and CDR2 SVGIG (reference sequence). The CDR3 covers 13 residues. Trimming removed 3 bases from V and 4 bases from J, with 10 bases in between. CDR3 DNA sequence: TGTGCCTGGAGGGGCCACGGAAATCAGCCCCAGCATTTT. Its protein product is CAWRGHGNQPQHF.